There are a few counts of the clone carrying this TCR beta chain. Its antigen is unknown. A universal primer site arose from template switching, and cDNA bore unique molecular identifiers. TCRdb redid the calling of the 5' RACE reads with MiXCR, one entry per CDR3 protein. In the table there are about 490,000 distinct CDR3 sequences, 12% to 15% of which are singletons. This record belongs to a study of identical twins. The CDR3 has 15 amino acids. V was shortened by 4 bases and J by 3 bases, with 16 bases between the two germline ends. Germline-derived CDR1 and CDR2 are SGHVS and FQNEAQ. Study-wide findings and caveats: For monozygotic twins, models underestimated out-of-frame TCR alpha sharing.

These data were likewise used in another study, on yellow fever vaccine responses in identical twins.

This TCR derives from a woman aged 18-35 years in good health. Sequences were obtained from CD4+ T cells sorted from blood. The rearrangement uses TRBV7-8 and TRBJ2-7; D remains unclear. For the CDR3, the DNA is TGTGCCAGCAGCTCCGAACCAAGTGGTCTCTACGAGCAGTACTTC. Its protein product is CASSSEPSGLYEQYF.